The text below deals with one T cell receptor (beta chain). The data originate from a study of immune cell composition in non-small cell lung cancer. Some clones are missing from TCRdb's copy, which holds only in-frame ones; the method was immunoSEQ multiplex PCR. This sample yields under 6,000 clones, of which 76% are seen a single time; 11% belongs to the top ten. The sequencing input was lung tumor tissue. The TCR originated in a human donor with non-small cell lung cancer.

The CDR3 spells CASSLAGAKNIQYF. The CDR3 bases are TGTGCCAGTAGCCTAGCGGGAGCCAAAAACATTCAGTACTTC. The chain recombines TRBV19 with TRBJ2-4; 8 nucleotides line up with TRBD2. V shed 6 bases, J shed 0 bases, and the junction held 1 base outside the gene matches. Germline V gene data show CDR1 as LNHDA and CDR2 as SQIVND (reference sequence). This CDR3 has 14 residues. The variable domain in full, with the rest retrieved from reference TRBV19 and TRBJ2-4, is DGGITQSPKYLFRKEGQNVTLSCEQNLNHDAMYWYRQDPGQGLRLIYYSQIVNDFQKGDIAEGYSVSREKKESFPLTVTSAQKNPTAFYLCASSLAGAKNIQYFGAGTRLSVL.